These 21 T cell receptor beta chains share one sample of origin, sequenced in a study of blood T cell repertoires in COVID-19 (dated by TCRdb to 2018 to 2020). The library came from the immunoSEQ multiplex PCR assay. The source is immuneACCESS, and TCRdb retained only in-frame sequences with V and J called. Part of the clones is not carried over; for the studies checked, unresolved V genes explain less than half of this, and the remainder is unexplained. A total of about 240,000 clones appear in this sample, around nine tenths of them only once. The ten top clones hold around 0.83% of the sample. Sequenced: peripheral blood. The receptor set was obtained from a man aged 25 to 40 with COVID-19, enrolled during active disease.

The CDR3 protein is CASSFRVGSNQPQHF. CDR3 DNA sequence: TGTGCCAGCAGCTTCAGGGTGGGGAGCAATCAGCCCCAGCATTTT. J is TRBJ1-5 and V is TRBV5-5; a weak D match, TRBD1 (5 bases). Germline V lookup: CDR1 SGHKS, CDR2 YYEKEE (reference sequence). V lost 2 bases to trimming and J lost 1 base, with 10 bases between them. CDR3 length equals 15 residues.

V and J are TRBV4-1 and TRBJ2-7; no clear D gene. This CDR3 region has 14 residues. V was pared by 0 bases and J by 2 bases, with 8 bases between. The germline CDR1 and CDR2 sequences are MGHRA and YSYEKL. CDR3: CASSQDPGPYEQYF. The CDR3 nucleotides are TGCGCCAGCAGCCAAGATCCTGGGCCCTACGAGCAGTACTTC.

This chain connects TRBV6-4 to TRBJ1-1; maybe TRBD1 (6 bases). There are 13 residues in the CDR3. The V end lost 6 bases, the J end lost 2 bases, and 10 bases lay between the germline ends. Germline assignment: CDR1 MRHNA and CDR2 SNTAGT. CDR3 sequence reads: CASSLQGNTEAFF. The CDR3 coding sequence is TGTGCCAGCAGCCTACAGGGAAACACTGAAGCTTTCTTT.

V and J are TRBV27 and TRBJ1-2; a weak D match, TRBD1 (6 bases). The germline V gene has CDR1 MNHEY and CDR2 SMNVEV (reference sequence). Trimming took 4 bases from V and 6 from J, leaving 30 bases between them. The CDR3 extends over 19 amino acids. CDR3 coding DNA: TGTGCCAGCAGTTCCTTGACAATTACAGGGCCACATTTCGAAAATGGCTACACCTTC. It specifies CASSSLTITGPHFENGYTF.

V and J are TRBV6-6 and TRBJ1-6; D might be TRBD1 (5 bases). CDR1 and CDR2 from the germline V gene are MNHNY and SVGAGI (reference sequence). V was cut by 4 bases and J by 9 bases, with 16 bases left in between. This CDR3 spans 15 amino acids. The CDR3 sequence: CASSSGLEAGSPLHF. The CDR3 nucleotides read TGTGCCAGCAGTTCGGGACTCGAGGCGGGTTCACCCCTCCACTTT.

This clone came up once. V is TRBV2 and J is TRBJ2-3, with D possibly being TRBD1 (6 bases). With 6 bases removed from V and 4 bases from J, the gap between germline ends came to 11 bases. The CDR3 spans 13 residues. Germline V CDR1 and CDR2: SNHLY, FYNNEI. CDR3 loop: CASRLEGADTQYF. DNA for the CDR3: TGTGCCAGCAGGCTTGAGGGGGCAGATACGCAGTATTTT.

The chain is built from TRBV4-1 and TRBJ1-1; 7 bases are a match to TRBD1. Germline CDR1 and CDR2: MGHRA and YSYEKL. The CDR3 is 16 amino acids. The trim removed 4 bases at V and 3 bases at J, leaving 11 bases unmatched. CDR3 sequence (DNA): TGCGCCAGCAGCCCAGTAGGGGACAGACTTGACACTGAAGCTTTCTTT. Protein sequence: CASSPVGDRLDTEAFF.

V usage is TRBV24-1 and J usage is TRBJ1-4, with 9 bases matching TRBD1. The CDR3 totals 12 residues. Per the germline V gene, CDR1 is KGHDR and CDR2 is SFDVKD. Trimming removed 7 bases from V and 8 bases from J; junction bases left unmatched: 1. CDR3 DNA: TGTGCCACCAGGGACAGGGGAGAAAAACTGTTTTTT. It yields the protein CATRDRGEKLFF.

The rearrangement links TRBV5-4 to TRBJ2-7, with 8 bases aligning to TRBD1. CDR1 and CDR2 from the germline V gene are SGHNT and YYREEE (reference sequence). The CDR3 totals 14 residues. V shed 4 bases and J 4 bases; nucleotides not matched to a gene: 7. In DNA, the CDR3 is TGTGCCAGCAGCCCGGGACAGGTCGAATACGAGCAGTACTTC. Translated, it gives CASSPGQVEYEQYF.

This clone was counted between two and nine times. This chain uses TRBV30 with TRBJ1-1; 10 bases agree with TRBD1. With 3 bases clipped from V and 3 bases from J, the junction kept 7 bases outside the gene matches. The CDR3 length is 15 residues. Germline V gene lookup returns CDR1 GTSNPN and CDR2 SVGIG (reference sequence). The CDR3 protein is CAWRDRTGGYTEAFF. For the CDR3, the DNA is TGTGCCTGGAGGGATCGGACAGGGGGATACACTGAAGCTTTCTTT.

The rearrangement uses TRBV19 and TRBJ2-2, with TRBD2 as a possible D gene (6 bases). Germline values: CDR1 LNHDA, CDR2 SQIVND (reference sequence). Trimming stripped 5 bases from V and 5 bases from J, with 18 bases between. The CDR3 contains 16 residues. The CDR3 reads CASSPNVWGDTGELFF. In DNA form, the CDR3 reads TGTGCCAGTAGTCCCAACGTTTGGGGGGATACCGGGGAGCTGTTTTTT.

The rearrangement links TRBV7-3 to TRBJ2-1; 13 bases are shared with TRBD2. Germline CDR1 reads SGHTA; CDR2 reads FQGTGA. The V and J ends lost 5 bases and 6 bases, in that order; junction bases with no gene match: 4. The CDR3 totals 15 residues. CDR3 coding DNA: TGTGCCAGCAGCATACTAGCGGGGGGGCTCAATGAGCAGTTCTTC. Protein sequence: CASSILAGGLNEQFF.

The rearrangement uses TRBV5-1 and TRBJ2-1, with 8 bases identical to TRBD1. Unmatched junction bases numbered 5, after V lost 4 bases and J lost 8 bases. CDR3 length equals 13 residues. From germline, CDR1 is SGHRS and CDR2 YFSETQ. In DNA, the CDR3 is TGCGCCAGCAGCGACCTACAGGGGGATGAGCAGTTCTTC. It is translated as CASSDLQGDEQFF.

This chain connects TRBV6-5 to TRBJ1-4; no firm D call. Per the germline V gene, CDR1 is MNHEY and CDR2 is SVGAGI. CDR3 length: 14 residues. The V and J ends lost 3 bases and 0 bases respectively, with 5 bases between them. CDR3 loop: CASSYAATNEKLFF. CDR3 DNA sequence: TGTGCCAGCAGTTATGCAGCAACTAATGAAAAACTGTTTTTT.

This clone was recorded many times. The V and J genes are TRBV4-1 and TRBJ2-2; 8 nucleotides align to TRBD1. The germline V gene encodes CDR1 MGHRA and CDR2 YSYEKL. J was trimmed by 7 bases and V by 4 bases; bases with no gene match: 17. This CDR3 spans 18 amino acids. The CDR3 protein is CASSRTLLQGARNGELFF. The CDR3 DNA reads TGCGCCAGCAGCCGGACCCTTCTCCAGGGGGCGCGGAACGGGGAGCTGTTTTTT.

The chain links TRBV5-4 to TRBJ1-3; D unresolved. The CDR3 covers 15 residues. Trimming removed 1 base at V and 0 bases at J, with 8 bases between. The germline V gene has CDR1 SGHNT and CDR2 YYREEE (reference sequence). DNA for the CDR3: TGTGCCAGCAGCTTGTACAGTTCCTCTGGAAACACCATATATTTT. It yields the protein CASSLYSSSGNTIYF.

On this clone: In the same sample, other DNA sequences code for this CDR3. V gene TRBV2 combines with J gene TRBJ1-6; D call uncertain. CDR3 size: 12 residues. The germline gives CDR1 SNHLY, CDR2 FYNNEI. V lost 5 bases to trimming and J lost 7 bases, with 6 bases between them. The CDR3 DNA reads as TGTGCCAGCAGTAGGGAGAATTCACCCCTCCACTTT. Translation gives CASSRENSPLHF.

This rearrangement joins TRBV3-1 (or the pseudogene TRBV3-2) to TRBJ1-1; a weak D match, TRBD1 (5 bases). Germline CDR1 and CDR2: LGHDT and YNNKEL (reference sequence). CDR3 length equals 14 residues. Trimming took 0 bases from V and 5 from J, leaving 10 bases between them. CDR3 bases: TGTGCCAGCAGCCAAGATCCCGGGGGGACTGAAGCTTTCTTT. Residues: CASSQDPGGTEAFF.

This clone has only one observation. The chain has TRBV20-1 and TRBJ1-2; the match to TRBD1 covers 7 bases. Per germline, CDR1 DFQATT and CDR2 SNEGSKA (reference sequence). The CDR3 loop spans 15 amino acids. V lost 3 bases and J lost 2; bases outside the gene matches: 9. CDR3 loop: CSASAPQTGNYGYTF. CDR3 coding DNA: TGCAGTGCTAGTGCCCCCCAGACAGGGAACTATGGCTACACCTTC.

The gene calls are TRBV3-1 (or the pseudogene TRBV3-2) and TRBJ2-3, with 9 positions matching TRBD2. After removal of 0 bases from V and 4 bases from J, the junction contained 5 bases not matched to a gene. Germline CDR1 reads LGHDT; CDR2 reads YNNKEL (reference sequence). The CDR3 is made up of 16 amino acids. For the CDR3, the DNA is TGTGCCAGCAGCCAAGATACTAGCGGGTTCCCAGATACGCAGTATTTT. This translates into CASSQDTSGFPDTQYF.

The chain carries TRBV3-1 (or the pseudogene TRBV3-2) and TRBJ2-5; 7 bases are a match to TRBD2. The CDR3 covers 16 residues. Looked up from germline, CDR1 is LGHDT and CDR2 is YNNKEL (reference sequence). V gave up 1 base and J gave up 5 bases; unmatched junction bases: 10. The CDR3 bases are TGTGCCAGCAGCCAAGTTGGACTAGGCGTTTCGGAGACCCAGTACTTC. Amino acids: CASSQVGLGVSETQYF.